This T cell receptor beta chain was captured in a study of radiation and T cells in renal cell carcinoma. Germline trimming cut 1 base from V and 1 base from J; bases unmatched to any gene: 1. Germline V gene data show CDR1 as SGHTA and CDR2 as FQGNSA. The CDR3 is 17 residues long. In regard to this clone: The antigen is undetermined.

Study-wide points: Baseline intratumoral clonotype presence is unknown without pretreatment biopsies. In blood, top tumor clones expanded by 2 weeks, shrinking by 4.

This table comes from immunoSEQ multiplex PCR, and its TCRdb copy is limited to in-frame clones, with some not included. The data show 140,000 or so clones, about 88% seen once. The sample's time point: blood 4 weeks post-SBRT, at nephrectomy. Treatment reported: 15 Gy SBRT to primary tumor, nephrectomy 4 weeks later. Nephrectomy followed 15 Gy stereotactic body radiation by 4 weeks. Serial blood draws occurred at baseline and 2 and 4 weeks post-SBRT. The sequence was collected from a woman between 45 and 60 years old with renal cell carcinoma. This chain links TRBV7-2 with TRBJ2-2; 12 bases are shared with TRBD2. The specimen was blood, collected from a patient whose treatment included radiotherapy and nephrectomy. This chain's CDR3 is CASSLELAGGNTGELFF. In DNA form, the CDR3 reads TGTGCCAGCAGCTTAGAACTAGCGGGAGGGAACACCGGGGAGCTGTTTTTT.